The 9 T cell receptor beta chains reported below all come from one sample, sequenced in a study of blood T cell repertoires in COVID-19. Produced via immunoSEQ multiplex PCR; TCRdb's table is partial and in-frame only. The table lists roughly 150,000 clones, approximately 90% of them singletons. The sequencing input was peripheral blood. The receptors shown here come from a man aged 18 to 30 with COVID-19, enrolled during active disease.

This clone has a single count. V is TRBV15 and J is TRBJ1-2, with 9 bases that match TRBD1. V lost 0 bases to trimming and J lost 4 bases; unmatched junction nucleotides: 9. The CDR3 contains 17 residues. The germline V gene has CDR1 LNHNV and CDR2 YYDKDF (reference sequence). CDR3 residues: CATSREPPTGGFYGYTF. In DNA form, the CDR3 reads TGTGCCACCAGCAGAGAACCCCCGACAGGGGGTTTCTATGGCTACACCTTC.

The chain is built from TRBV27 and TRBJ1-6, with TRBD1 as a possible D gene (6 bases). Germline CDR1 MNHEY, CDR2 SMNVEV (reference sequence). The CDR3 length is 14 residues. V shed 10 bases and J shed 5 bases, with 15 bases lying between them. The CDR3 DNA is TGTGCCACCAGGCCAGGACAGAATAATTCACCCCTCCACTTT. Amino acid sequence: CATRPGQNNSPLHF.

The rearrangement links TRBV5-4 to TRBJ1-1, with 9 bases identical to TRBD1. The CDR3 sequence is 14 residues long. The germline V gene encodes CDR1 SGHNT and CDR2 YYREEE (reference sequence). J gave up 3 bases and V 3 bases, and 3 bases lay outside the gene matches. The CDR3: CASSWGDRDTEAFF. The DNA of the CDR3 is TGTGCCAGCAGCTGGGGGGACAGGGACACTGAAGCTTTCTTT.

The rearrangement uses TRBV4-3 and TRBJ2-1; 9 nucleotides line up with TRBD1. V was clipped by 4 bases and J by 7 bases; unmatched bases: 5. In germline, CDR1 is LGHNA, CDR2 YSLEER. The CDR3 consists of 14 residues. CDR3 in amino acids: CASSPDRGSNEQFF. CDR3 DNA sequence: TGCGCCAGCAGCCCGGACAGGGGTTCGAATGAGCAGTTCTTC.

This chain connects TRBV13 to TRBJ2-1; 9 bases map to TRBD1. With V trimmed by 3 bases and J by 7 bases, 10 bases remained unmatched. Germline V gene sequence: CDR1 PRHDT, CDR2 FYEKMQ (reference sequence). The CDR3 length is 16 residues. CDR3: CASSFPGTGNRNEQFF. In nucleotides, the CDR3 is TGTGCCAGCAGCTTCCCCGGGACAGGGAATCGAAATGAGCAGTTCTTC.

The gene calls are TRBV7-3 and TRBJ2-1, with 7 bases fitting TRBD2. J gave up 4 bases and V 1 base, and 1 base lay outside the gene matches. Germline CDR1 reads SGHTA; CDR2 reads FQGTGA. The CDR3 sequence is 14 residues long. CDR3 in DNA: TGTGCCAGCAGCTTAAGGGGGGGATACAATGAGCAGTTCTTC. Amino acids: CASSLRGGYNEQFF.

This clone was found once. The V gene is TRBV5-1, the J gene TRBJ2-7; D uncertain. The CDR3 covers 15 residues. V was clipped by 4 bases and J by 3 bases, with 17 bases between them. CDR1 and CDR2 from the germline V gene are SGHRS and YFSETQ. The CDR3 spells CASSLGSNPFYEQYF. The CDR3 DNA reads TGCGCCAGCAGCCTAGGAAGCAACCCTTTCTACGAGCAGTACTTC.

This clone was detected only a few times. This chain connects TRBV24-1 to TRBJ1-1; tentative D call: TRBD1 (5 bases). The CDR3 covers 14 residues. V lost 5 bases to trimming and J lost 2 bases, with 11 bases between them. CDR1 and CDR2 (germline): KGHDR, SFDVKD. The CDR3 spells CATSVGGANTEAFF. In DNA, the CDR3 is TGTGCCACCAGTGTCGGAGGGGCCAACACTGAAGCTTTCTTT.

The chain joins TRBV28 to TRBJ1-4, with a possible D match to TRBD1 (5 bases). Per germline, CDR1 MDHEN and CDR2 SYDVKM. This CDR3 region has 14 residues. Trimming cost V 2 bases and J 7 bases, with 11 bases left between them. Here the CDR3 reads CASSLSQGFEKLFF. CDR3 nucleotide sequence: TGTGCCAGCAGTTTAAGTCAGGGTTTTGAAAAACTGTTTTTT. Variable domain in full (rest from reference TRBV28 and TRBJ1-4): DVKVTQSSRYLVKRTGEKVFLECVQDMDHENMFWYRQDPGLGLRLIYFSYDVKMKEKGDIPEGYSVSREKKERFSLILESASTNQTSMYLCASSLSQGFEKLFFGSGTQLSVL.